Listed below are T cell receptor beta chains from one sample, sequenced in a study of cytomegalovirus exposure and HLA in healthy donors. TCRdb keeps only in-frame clones here, not all; method: immunoSEQ multiplex PCR. The repertoire holds about 160,000 clones, with 85% to 90% as singletons. The sample consisted of PBMCs. These receptors came from a woman aged 18-35 years in good health and CMV-seropositive. Each CDR3 is given without its conserved first and last residue.

j_call v_call cdr3_aa
TRBJ1-1 TRBV30 ACLEQLNTEAF
TRBJ2-2 TRBV7-6 ASSLEGNPLAGAANTGELF
TRBJ2-1 TRBV6-4 ASSDKAGDPYNEQF
TRBJ2-7 TRBV5-1 ASSIMAGSGEQY
TRBJ1-1 TRBV7-2 ASTNRPGNTEAF
TRBJ1-1 TRBV2 ASSALRGANTEAF
TRBJ1-1 TRBV5-1 ASRPGQANTEAF
TRBJ2-7 TRBV7-2 ASSPDSTYEQY
TRBJ2-7 TRBV29-1 SAVRDRGSYEQY
TRBJ2-6 TRBV4-3 ASSQEIPGPGANVLT
TRBJ1-2 TRBV7-2 ASSLDGGGYGYT
TRBJ2-7 TRBV6-5 ASSSTGGHYEQY
TRBJ2-1 TRBV7-9 ASSLAGAVYEQF
TRBJ2-5 TRBV19 ASSIIAEETQY
TRBJ1-5 TRBV19 ASSISGSGRSFNQPQH
TRBJ2-7 TRBV4-2 ASSQTSGSNEQY
TRBJ2-4 TRBV14 ASSQDNGGIQY
TRBJ2-7 TRBV7-9 ASQTGFYEQY
TRBJ1-1 TRBV27 ASILRRQDANTEAF